This T cell receptor beta chain was observed in a study of control samples from healthy donors and cancer patients. The table came from immunoSEQ multiplex PCR; TCRdb's copy has only in-frame clones and leaves some out. The repertoire holds about 55,000 clones, 95% to 97% seen once, with approximately 1% in the top ten. The sequence was collected from a young woman in good health. The sample was blood.

CDR3 loop: CASRETGAYEQYF. In nucleotides, the CDR3 is TGTGCCAGCAGGGAGACAGGAGCCTACGAGCAGTACTTC. The chain couples TRBV2 to TRBJ2-7, with a possible D match to TRBD1 (6 bases). The CDR3 extends over 13 amino acids. Trimming cost V 6 bases and J 2 bases, with 11 bases left between them. The V gene's germline CDR1 is SNHLY and CDR2 FYNNEI.